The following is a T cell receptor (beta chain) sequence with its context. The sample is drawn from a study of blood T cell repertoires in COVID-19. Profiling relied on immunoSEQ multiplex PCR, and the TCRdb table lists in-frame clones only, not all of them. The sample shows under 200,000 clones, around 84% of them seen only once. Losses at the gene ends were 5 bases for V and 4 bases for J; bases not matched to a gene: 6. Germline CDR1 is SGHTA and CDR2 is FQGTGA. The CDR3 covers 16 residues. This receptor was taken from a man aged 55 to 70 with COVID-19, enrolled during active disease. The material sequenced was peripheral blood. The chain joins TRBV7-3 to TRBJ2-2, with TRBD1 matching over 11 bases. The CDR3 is CASSHGTGGITGELFF. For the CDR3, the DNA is TGTGCCAGCAGCCACGGGACAGGGGGAATCACCGGGGAGCTGTTTTTT.